This TCR beta chain stems from a study of OX40 agonist ivuxolimab in advanced cancers. Study information: A diagnosis of hepatocellular carcinoma, melanoma, renal cell or head and neck cancer was present in dose-escalation patients. Patients achieving partial responses numbered three: one hepatocellular carcinoma case and two cutaneous melanoma cases.

With autoimmune disease history or systemic immunosuppression, patients were excluded. In germline, CDR1 is SGHRS, CDR2 YFSETQ. The ends were cut back, 2 bases at V and 1 base at J, with 12 bases in the middle. The CDR3 extends over 15 amino acids. Some clones are missing from TCRdb's copy, which holds only in-frame ones; the method was immunoSEQ multiplex PCR. The table has about 57,000 clones, about 85% seen once. The rearrangement joins TRBV5-1 to TRBJ1-1; D perhaps matches TRBD1 (5 bases). Sample: CD4+ or CD8+ T cells sorted from blood, taken in a trial of the OX40 agonist ivuxolimab. This sequence was found in an adult with an advanced solid tumor such as melanoma, head and neck, liver or kidney cancer. The CDR3 DNA is TGCGCCAGCAGCTTTGCAGGGCCGGGGAACACTGAAGCTTTCTTT. Its protein is CASSFAGPGNTEAFF.